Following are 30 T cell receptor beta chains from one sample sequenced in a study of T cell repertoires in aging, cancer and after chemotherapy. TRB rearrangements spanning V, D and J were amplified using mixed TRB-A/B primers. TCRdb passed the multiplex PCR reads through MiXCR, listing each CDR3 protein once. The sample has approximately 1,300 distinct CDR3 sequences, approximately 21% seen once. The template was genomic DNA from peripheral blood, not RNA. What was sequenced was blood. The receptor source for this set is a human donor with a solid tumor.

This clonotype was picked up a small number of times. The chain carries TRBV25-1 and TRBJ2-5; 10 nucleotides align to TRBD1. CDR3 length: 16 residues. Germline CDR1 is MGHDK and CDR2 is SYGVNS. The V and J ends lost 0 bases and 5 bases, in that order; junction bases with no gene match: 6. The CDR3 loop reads CASSEYRGTGDETQYF. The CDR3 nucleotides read TGTGCCAGCAGTGAATACCGAGGGACAGGGGACGAGACCCAGTACTTC.

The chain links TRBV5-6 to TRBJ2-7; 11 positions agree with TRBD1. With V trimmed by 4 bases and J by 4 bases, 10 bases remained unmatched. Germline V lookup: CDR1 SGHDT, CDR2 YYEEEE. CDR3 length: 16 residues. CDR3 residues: CASSQGLGQGEYEQYF. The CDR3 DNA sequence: TGTGCCAGCAGCCAAGGTCTGGGACAGGGGGAGTACGAGCAGTACTTC.

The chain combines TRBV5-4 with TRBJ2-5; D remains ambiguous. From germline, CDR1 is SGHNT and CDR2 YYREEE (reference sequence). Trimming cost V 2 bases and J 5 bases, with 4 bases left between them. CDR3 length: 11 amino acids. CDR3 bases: TGTGCCAGCAGCTTCAGTGAGACCCAGTACTTC. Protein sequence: CASSFSETQYF. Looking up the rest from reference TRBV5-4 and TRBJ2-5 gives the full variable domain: ETGVTQSPTHLIKTRGQQVTLRCSSQSGHNTVSWYQQALGQGPQFIFQYYREEENGRGNFPPRFSGLQFPNYSSELNVNALELDDSALYLCASSFSETQYFGPGTRLLVL.

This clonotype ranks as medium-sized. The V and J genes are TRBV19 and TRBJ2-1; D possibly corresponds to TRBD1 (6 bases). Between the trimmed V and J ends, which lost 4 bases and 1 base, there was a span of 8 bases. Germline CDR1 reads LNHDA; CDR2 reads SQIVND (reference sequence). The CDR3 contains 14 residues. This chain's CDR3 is CASSTGESYNEQFF. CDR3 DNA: TGTGCCAGTAGTACAGGGGAGTCCTACAATGAGCAGTTCTTC. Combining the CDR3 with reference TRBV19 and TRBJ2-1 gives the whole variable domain DGGITQSPKYLFRKEGQNVTLSCEQNLNHDAMYWYRQDPGQGLRLIYYSQIVNDFQKGDIAEGYSVSREKKESFPLTVTSAQKNPTAFYLCASSTGESYNEQFFGPGTRLTVL.

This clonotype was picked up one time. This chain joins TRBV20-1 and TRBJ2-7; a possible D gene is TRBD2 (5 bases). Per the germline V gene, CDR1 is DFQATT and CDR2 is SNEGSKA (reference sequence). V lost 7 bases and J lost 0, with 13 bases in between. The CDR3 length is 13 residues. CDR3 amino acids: CSGERPNSYEQYF. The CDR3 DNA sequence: TGCAGTGGTGAGCGGCCAAACTCCTACGAGCAGTACTTC.

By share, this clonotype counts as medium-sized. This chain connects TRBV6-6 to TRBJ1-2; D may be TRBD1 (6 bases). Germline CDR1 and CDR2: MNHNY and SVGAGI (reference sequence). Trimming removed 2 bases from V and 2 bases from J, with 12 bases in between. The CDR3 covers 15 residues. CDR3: CASSYPGGLNYGYTF. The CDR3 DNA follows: TGTGCCAGCAGTTACCCCGGGGGCCTGAACTATGGCTACACCTTC.

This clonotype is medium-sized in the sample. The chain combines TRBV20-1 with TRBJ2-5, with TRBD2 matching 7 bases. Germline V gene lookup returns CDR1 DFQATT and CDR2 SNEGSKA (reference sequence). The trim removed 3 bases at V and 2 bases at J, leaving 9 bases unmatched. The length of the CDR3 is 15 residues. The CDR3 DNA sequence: TGCAGTGCTAGCGTGGCTAGCGGAGAACAAGAGACCCAGTACTTC. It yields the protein CSASVASGEQETQYF.

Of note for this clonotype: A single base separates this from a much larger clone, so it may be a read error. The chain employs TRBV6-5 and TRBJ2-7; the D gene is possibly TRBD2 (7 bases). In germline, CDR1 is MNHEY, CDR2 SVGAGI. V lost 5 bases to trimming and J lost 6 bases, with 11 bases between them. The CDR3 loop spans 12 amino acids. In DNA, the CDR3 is TGTGCCAGCAGTCTGGGGGGGCGCGAGCAGTACTTC. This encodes CASSLGGREQYF.

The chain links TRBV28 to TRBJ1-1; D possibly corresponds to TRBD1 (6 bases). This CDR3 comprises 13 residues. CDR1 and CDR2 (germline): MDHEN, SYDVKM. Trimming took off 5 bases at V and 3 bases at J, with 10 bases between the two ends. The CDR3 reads CASSREGDTEAFF. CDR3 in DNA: TGTGCCAGCAGTCGCGAGGGGGACACTGAAGCTTTCTTT.

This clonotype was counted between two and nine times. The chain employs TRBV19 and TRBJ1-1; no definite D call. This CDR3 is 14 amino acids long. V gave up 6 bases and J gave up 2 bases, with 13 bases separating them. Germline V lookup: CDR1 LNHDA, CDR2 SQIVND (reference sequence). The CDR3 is CASRIRDSNTEAFF. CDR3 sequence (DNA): TGTGCCAGTAGGATTCGAGACTCAAACACTGAAGCTTTCTTT.

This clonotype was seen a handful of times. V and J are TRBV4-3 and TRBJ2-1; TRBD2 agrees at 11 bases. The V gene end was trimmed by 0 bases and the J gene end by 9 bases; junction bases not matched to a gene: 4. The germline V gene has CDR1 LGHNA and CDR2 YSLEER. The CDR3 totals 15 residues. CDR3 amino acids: CASSQDLAGGGEQFF. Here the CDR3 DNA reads TGCGCCAGCAGCCAAGATCTAGCGGGAGGCGGTGAGCAGTTCTTC.

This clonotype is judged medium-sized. CDR3 loop: CSARDTSMVFYEQFF. The CDR3 DNA reads as TGCAGTGCTAGAGATACTAGCATGGTTTTCTATGAGCAGTTCTTC. V gene TRBV20-1 combines with J gene TRBJ2-1, with D possibly being TRBD2 (6 bases). Germline CDR1 is DFQATT and CDR2 is SNEGSKA (reference sequence). The CDR3 extends over 15 amino acids. The ends were cut back, 0 bases at V and 8 bases at J, with 17 bases in the middle.

This CDR3 is CASSSGTGDSYEQYF. CDR3 nucleotide sequence: TGTGCCAGCAGTTCGGGGACGGGGGACTCCTACGAGCAGTACTTC. This chain connects TRBV28 to TRBJ2-7, with D tentatively TRBD2 (6 bases). The V and J ends lost 4 bases and 0 bases respectively, with 13 bases between them. CDR1 and CDR2 from the germline V gene are MDHEN and SYDVKM. This CDR3 is built from 15 residues.

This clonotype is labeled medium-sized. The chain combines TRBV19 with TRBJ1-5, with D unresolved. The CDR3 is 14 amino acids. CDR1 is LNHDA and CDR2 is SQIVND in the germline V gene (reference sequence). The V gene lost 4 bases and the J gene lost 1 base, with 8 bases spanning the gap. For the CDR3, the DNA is TGTGCCAGTAGTAAAATAGGGAGCAATCAGCCCCAGCATTTT. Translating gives CASSKIGSNQPQHF.

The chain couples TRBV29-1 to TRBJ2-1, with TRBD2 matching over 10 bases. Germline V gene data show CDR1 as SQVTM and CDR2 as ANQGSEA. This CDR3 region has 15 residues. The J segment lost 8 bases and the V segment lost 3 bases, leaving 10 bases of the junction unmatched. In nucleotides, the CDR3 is TGCAGCGTTGACCGGCTAGCGGGGGCCTTTGATGAGCAGTTCTTC. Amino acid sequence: CSVDRLAGAFDEQFF.

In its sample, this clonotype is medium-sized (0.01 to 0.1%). CDR3: CASSLKGQGAYEQYF. Here the CDR3 DNA reads TGTGCCAGCAGTTTAAAAGGACAGGGGGCCTACGAGCAGTACTTC. The chain joins TRBV27 to TRBJ2-7; 10 nucleotides agree with TRBD1. The CDR3 is made up of 15 amino acids. CDR1 and CDR2 from the germline V gene are MNHEY and SMNVEV (reference sequence). Losses at the gene ends were 2 bases for V and 2 bases for J; bases not matched to a gene: 3.

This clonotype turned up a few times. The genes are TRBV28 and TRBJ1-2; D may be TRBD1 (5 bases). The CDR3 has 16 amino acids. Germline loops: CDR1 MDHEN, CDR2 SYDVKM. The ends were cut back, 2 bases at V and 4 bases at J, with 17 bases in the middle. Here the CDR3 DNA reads TGTGCCAGCAGTTTAGGTGGAGGGCAGGGACCCTATGGCTACACCTTC. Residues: CASSLGGGQGPYGYTF.

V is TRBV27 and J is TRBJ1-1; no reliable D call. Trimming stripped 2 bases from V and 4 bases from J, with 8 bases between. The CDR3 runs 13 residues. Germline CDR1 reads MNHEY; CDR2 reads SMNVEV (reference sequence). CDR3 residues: CASSLAVTTEAFF. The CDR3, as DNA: TGTGCCAGCAGTTTAGCAGTTACCACTGAAGCTTTCTTT.

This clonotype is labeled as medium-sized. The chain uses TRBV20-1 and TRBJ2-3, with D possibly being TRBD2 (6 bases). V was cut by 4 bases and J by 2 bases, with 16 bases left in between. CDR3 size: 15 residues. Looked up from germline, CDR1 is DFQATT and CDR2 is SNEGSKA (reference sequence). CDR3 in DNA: TGCAGTGCTATCGGGGGAGGACTGTACACAGATACGCAGTATTTT. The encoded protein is CSAIGGGLYTDTQYF.

The CDR3 sequence is CASSNGTKETQYF. CDR3 nucleotide sequence: TGTGCCAGCAGCAACGGGACAAAAGAGACCCAGTACTTC. V gene TRBV21-1 combines with J gene TRBJ2-5; the table's TRBD1 call for D was not verified on the DNA. TRBV21-1 is a listed pseudogene. This CDR3 is built from 13 residues.

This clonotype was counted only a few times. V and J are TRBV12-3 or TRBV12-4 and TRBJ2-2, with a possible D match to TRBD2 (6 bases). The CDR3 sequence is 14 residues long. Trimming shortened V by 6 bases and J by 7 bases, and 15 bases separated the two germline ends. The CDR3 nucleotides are TGTGCCAGCAGCCCCGGCGTCGGGGGCGGGGAGCTGTTTTTT. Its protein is CASSPGVGGGELFF.

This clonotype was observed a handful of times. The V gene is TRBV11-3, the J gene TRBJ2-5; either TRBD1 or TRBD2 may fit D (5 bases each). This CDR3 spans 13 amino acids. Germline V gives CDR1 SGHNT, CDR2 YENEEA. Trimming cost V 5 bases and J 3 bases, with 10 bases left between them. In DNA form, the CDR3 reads TGTGCCAGCAGCCCAATGGGGGAAGAGACCCAGTACTTC. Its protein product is CASSPMGEETQYF. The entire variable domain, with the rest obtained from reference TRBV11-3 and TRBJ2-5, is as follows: EAGVVQSPRYKIIEKKQPVAFWCNPISGHNTLYWYLQNLGQGPELLIRYENEEAVDDSQLPKDRFSAERLKGVDSTLKIQPAELGDSAVYLCASSPMGEETQYFGPGTRLLVL.

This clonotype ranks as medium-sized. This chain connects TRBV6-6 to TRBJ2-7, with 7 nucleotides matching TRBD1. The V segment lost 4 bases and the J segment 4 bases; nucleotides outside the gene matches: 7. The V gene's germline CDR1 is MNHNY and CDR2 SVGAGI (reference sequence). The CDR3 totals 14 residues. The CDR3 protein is CASSSADRMYEQYF. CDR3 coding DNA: TGTGCCAGCAGTTCCGCGGACAGGATGTACGAGCAGTACTTC.

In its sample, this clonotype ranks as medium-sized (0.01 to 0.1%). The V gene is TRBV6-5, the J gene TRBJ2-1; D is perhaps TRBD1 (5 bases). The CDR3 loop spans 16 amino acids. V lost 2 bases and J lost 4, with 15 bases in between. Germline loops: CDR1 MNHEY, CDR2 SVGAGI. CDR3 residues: CASSYAPPGAYNEQFF. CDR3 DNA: TGTGCCAGCAGTTACGCGCCCCCTGGGGCATACAATGAGCAGTTCTTC.

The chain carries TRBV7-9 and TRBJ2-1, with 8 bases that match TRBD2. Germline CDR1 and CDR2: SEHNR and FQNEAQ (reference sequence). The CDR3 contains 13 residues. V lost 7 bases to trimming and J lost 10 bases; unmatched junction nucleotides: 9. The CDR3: CASISGSELEQFF. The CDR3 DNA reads TGTGCCAGCATAAGCGGGAGTGAATTGGAGCAGTTCTTC.

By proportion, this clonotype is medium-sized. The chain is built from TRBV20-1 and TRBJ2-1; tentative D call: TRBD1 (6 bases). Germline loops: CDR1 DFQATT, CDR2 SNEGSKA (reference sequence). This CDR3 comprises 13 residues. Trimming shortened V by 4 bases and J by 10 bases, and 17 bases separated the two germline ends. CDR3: CSAIKPNTGEQFF. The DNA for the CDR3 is TGCAGTGCTATAAAACCTAACACAGGGGAGCAGTTCTTC.

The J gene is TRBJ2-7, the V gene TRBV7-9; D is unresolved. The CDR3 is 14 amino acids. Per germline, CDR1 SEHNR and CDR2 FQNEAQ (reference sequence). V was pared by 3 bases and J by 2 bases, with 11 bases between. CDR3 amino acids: CASSLGSGPYEQYF. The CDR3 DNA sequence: TGTGCCAGCAGCTTGGGCTCCGGCCCCTACGAGCAGTACTTC.

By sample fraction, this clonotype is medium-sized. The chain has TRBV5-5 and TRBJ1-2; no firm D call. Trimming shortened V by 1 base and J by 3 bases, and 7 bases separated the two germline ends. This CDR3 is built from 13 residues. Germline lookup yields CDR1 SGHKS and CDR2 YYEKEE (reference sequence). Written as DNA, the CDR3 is TGTGCCAGCAGCTTGTGGTCCGACTATGGCTACACCTTC. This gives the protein CASSLWSDYGYTF.

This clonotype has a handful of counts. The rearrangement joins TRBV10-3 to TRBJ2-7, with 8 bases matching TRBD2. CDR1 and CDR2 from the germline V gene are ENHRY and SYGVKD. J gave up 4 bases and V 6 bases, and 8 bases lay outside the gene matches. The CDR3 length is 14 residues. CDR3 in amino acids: CAIRTLSGSYEQYF. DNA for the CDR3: TGTGCCATCAGGACTTTGAGCGGGAGTTACGAGCAGTACTTC.

The CDR3 bases are TGTGCCAGCAGTCTAACCAATGAGCAGTTCTTC. It codes for CASSLTNEQFF. The J gene is TRBJ2-1, the V gene TRBV28; D is unclear. The germline V gene encodes CDR1 MDHEN and CDR2 SYDVKM. The CDR3 runs to 11 residues. V was shortened by 5 bases and J by 6 bases, with 5 bases between the two germline ends.